The present entry profiles one T cell receptor (beta chain) with its context. Its specificity is unknown. Via MiXCR, TCRdb re-called the reads, giving one row per CDR3 protein. The table shows about 830,000 distinct CDR3 sequences, with approximately 32% occurring only once. The data stem from a study of T cell repertoires in cytomegalovirus infection. Study-wide background: An indication of both CMV infection and matching HLA type came from public TCR beta signatures. Study findings and constraints: It was HLA-C-restricted CMV-specific TCR beta clonotypes that dominated the response ex vivo. Cumulative frequency (of public TCR beta family members) identified carriers of CMV plus the relevant HLA.

The CDR3 totals 13 residues. Germline CDR1 and CDR2: MDHEN and SYDVKM. Between the trimmed V and J ends, which lost 2 bases and 4 bases, there was a span of 8 bases. The specimen comprised cultured CD8+ T cells from PBMCs, sampled from culture after CMV antigen stimulation. This sequence originates from a human donor in good health (CMV status not recorded). Some clones in this sample may be carry-over from other donors' samples. The chain carries TRBV28 and TRBJ1-1; D is unclear. The CDR3 protein is CASSLQDGTEAFF. CDR3 sequence (DNA): TGTGCCAGCAGTTTACAGGACGGCACTGAAGCTTTCTTT.